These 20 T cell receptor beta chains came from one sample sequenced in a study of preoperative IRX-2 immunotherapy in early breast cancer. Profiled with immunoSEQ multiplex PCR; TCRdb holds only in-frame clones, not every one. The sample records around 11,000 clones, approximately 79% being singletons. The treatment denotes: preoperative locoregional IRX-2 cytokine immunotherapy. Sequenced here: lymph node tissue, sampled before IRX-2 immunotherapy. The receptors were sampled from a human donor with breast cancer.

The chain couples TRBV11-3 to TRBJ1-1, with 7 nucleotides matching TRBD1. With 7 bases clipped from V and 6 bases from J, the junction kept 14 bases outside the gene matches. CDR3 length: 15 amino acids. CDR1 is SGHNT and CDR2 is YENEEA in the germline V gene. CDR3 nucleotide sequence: TGTGCCAGCACAACTACTAATAGGGGGCCGGCTGAAGCTTTCTTT. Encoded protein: CASTTTNRGPAEAFF.

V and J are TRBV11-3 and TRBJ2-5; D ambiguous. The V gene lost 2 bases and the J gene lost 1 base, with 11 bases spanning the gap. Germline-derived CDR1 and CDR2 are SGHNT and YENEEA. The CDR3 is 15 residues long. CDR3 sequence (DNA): TGTGCCAGCAGCTTATATCAAGGCCCCCAAGAGACCCAGTACTTC. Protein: CASSLYQGPQETQYF.

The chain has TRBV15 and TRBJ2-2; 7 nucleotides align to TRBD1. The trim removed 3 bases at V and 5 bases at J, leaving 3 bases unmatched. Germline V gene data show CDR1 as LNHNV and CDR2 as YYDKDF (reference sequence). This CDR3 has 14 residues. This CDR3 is CATSRGQNTGELFF. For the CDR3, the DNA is TGTGCCACCAGCAGGGGACAGAATACCGGGGAGCTGTTTTTT.

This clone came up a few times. CDR3 coding DNA: TGTGCCAGCCCCGCTTGGGGACTGAACACTGAAGCTTTCTTT. Its protein product is CASPAWGLNTEAFF. V usage is TRBV6-8 and J usage is TRBJ1-1; maybe TRBD1 (5 bases). The CDR3 loop spans 14 amino acids. Trimming removed 8 bases from V and 0 bases from J, with 13 bases in between. CDR1 MNHGY and CDR2 SAAAGT come from the germline V gene.

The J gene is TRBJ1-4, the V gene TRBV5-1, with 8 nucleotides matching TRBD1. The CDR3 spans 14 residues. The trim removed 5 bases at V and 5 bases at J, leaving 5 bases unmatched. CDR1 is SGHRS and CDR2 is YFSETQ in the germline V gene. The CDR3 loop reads CASRSTGDNEKLFF. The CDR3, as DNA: TGCGCCAGCAGGTCGACAGGGGACAATGAAAAACTGTTTTTT.

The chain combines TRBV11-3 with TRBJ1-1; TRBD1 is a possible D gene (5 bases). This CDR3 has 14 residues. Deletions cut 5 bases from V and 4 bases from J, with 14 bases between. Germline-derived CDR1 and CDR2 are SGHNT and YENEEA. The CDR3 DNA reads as TGTGCCAGCAGCCTACGACAGTTTGGCACTGAAGCTTTCTTT. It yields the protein CASSLRQFGTEAFF.

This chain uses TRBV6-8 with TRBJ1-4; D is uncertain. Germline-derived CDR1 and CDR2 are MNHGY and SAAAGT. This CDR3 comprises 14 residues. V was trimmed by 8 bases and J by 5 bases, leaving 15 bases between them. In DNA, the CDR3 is TGTGCCAGCCGCCCGGCGGCCAAAAATGAAAAACTGTTTTTT. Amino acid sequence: CASRPAAKNEKLFF.

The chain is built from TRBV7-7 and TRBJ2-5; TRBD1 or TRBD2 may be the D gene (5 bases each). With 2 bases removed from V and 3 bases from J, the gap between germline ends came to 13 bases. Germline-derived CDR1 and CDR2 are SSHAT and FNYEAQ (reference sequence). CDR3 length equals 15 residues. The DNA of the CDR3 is TGTGCCAGCAGCTTACAGGGAGCGATTAAAGAGACCCAGTACTTC. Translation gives CASSLQGAIKETQYF. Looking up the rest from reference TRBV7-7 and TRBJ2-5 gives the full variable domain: GAGVSQSPRYKVTKRGQDVTLRCDPISSHATLYWYQQALGQGPEFLTYFNYEAQPDKSGLPSDRFSAERPEGSISTLTIQRTEQRDSAMYRCASSLQGAIKETQYFGPGTRLLVL.

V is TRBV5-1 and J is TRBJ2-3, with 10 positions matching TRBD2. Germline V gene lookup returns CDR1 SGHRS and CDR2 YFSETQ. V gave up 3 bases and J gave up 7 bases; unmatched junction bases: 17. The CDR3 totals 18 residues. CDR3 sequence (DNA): TGCGCCAGCAGCTATGCCGTAGCCAGCGGGAGGGCCGCAAATACGCAGTATTTT. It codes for CASSYAVASGRAANTQYF.

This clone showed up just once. This CDR3 is CASSYSGTSGNEQFF. CDR3 DNA: TGCGCCAGCAGCTACTCCGGGACTAGCGGGAATGAGCAGTTCTTC. This chain uses TRBV5-1 with TRBJ2-1; 12 bases fit TRBD2. Per the germline V gene, CDR1 is SGHRS and CDR2 is YFSETQ. J gave up 7 bases and V 3 bases, and 5 bases lay outside the gene matches. The length of the CDR3 is 15 residues.

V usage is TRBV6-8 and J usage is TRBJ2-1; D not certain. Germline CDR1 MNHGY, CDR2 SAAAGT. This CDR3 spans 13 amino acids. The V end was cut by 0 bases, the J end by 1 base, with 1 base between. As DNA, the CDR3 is TGTGCCAGCAGTTACTCTTCCTACAATGAGCAGTTCTTC. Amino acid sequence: CASSYSSYNEQFF.

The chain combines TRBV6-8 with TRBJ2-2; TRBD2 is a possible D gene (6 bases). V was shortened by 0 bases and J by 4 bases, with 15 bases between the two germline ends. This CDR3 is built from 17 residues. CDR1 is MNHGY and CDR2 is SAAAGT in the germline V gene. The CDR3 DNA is TGTGCCAGCAGTTACTCGTCGGGGGACTTGCTCACCGGGGAGCTGTTTTTT. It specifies CASSYSSGDLLTGELFF.

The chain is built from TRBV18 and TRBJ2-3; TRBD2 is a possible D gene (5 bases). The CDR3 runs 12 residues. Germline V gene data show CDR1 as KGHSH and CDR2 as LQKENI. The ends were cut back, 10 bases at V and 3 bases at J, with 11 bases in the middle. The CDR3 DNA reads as TGTGCCACTAAGGGAGTGACAGATACGCAGTATTTT. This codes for CATKGVTDTQYF. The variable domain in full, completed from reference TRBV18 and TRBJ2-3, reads NAGVMQNPRHLVRRRGQEARLRCSPMKGHSHVYWYRQLPEEGLKFMVYLQKENIIDESGMPKERFSAEFPKEGPSILRIQQVVRGDSAAYFCATKGVTDTQYFGPGTRLTVL.

CDR3 sequence: CASSIPGGNTEAFF. DNA for the CDR3: TGTGCCAGTAGTATCCCAGGCGGGAACACTGAAGCTTTCTTT. V gene TRBV19 combines with J gene TRBJ1-1, with D unclear. The V gene lost 3 bases and the J gene lost 1 base, with 9 bases spanning the gap. Germline V gives CDR1 LNHDA, CDR2 SQIVND (reference sequence). The CDR3 sequence is 14 residues long.

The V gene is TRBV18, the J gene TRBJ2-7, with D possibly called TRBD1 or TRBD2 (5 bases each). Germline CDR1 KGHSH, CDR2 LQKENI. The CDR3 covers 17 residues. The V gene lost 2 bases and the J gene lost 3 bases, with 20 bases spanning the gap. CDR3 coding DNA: TGTGCCAGCTCACCAAGGTTTATCGGGGCTGGCAACTACGAGCAGTACTTC. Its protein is CASSPRFIGAGNYEQYF.

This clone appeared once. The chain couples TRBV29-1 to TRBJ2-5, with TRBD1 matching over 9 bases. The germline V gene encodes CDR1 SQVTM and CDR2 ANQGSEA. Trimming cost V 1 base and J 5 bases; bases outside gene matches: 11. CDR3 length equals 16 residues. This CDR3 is CSVEGLGTGYSETQYF. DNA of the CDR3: TGCAGCGTTGAAGGTCTTGGGACAGGGTATTCTGAGACCCAGTACTTC.

CDR3 DNA sequence: TGTGCCAGCAAAAAGCGGGAGCCCGACTACAATGAGCAGTTCTTC. It yields the protein CASKKREPDYNEQFF. The chain has TRBV6-8 and TRBJ2-1; TRBD2 matches at 8 bases. The CDR3 loop spans 15 amino acids. The germline V gene encodes CDR1 MNHGY and CDR2 SAAAGT. V lost 7 bases to trimming and J lost 3 bases; unmatched junction nucleotides: 8.

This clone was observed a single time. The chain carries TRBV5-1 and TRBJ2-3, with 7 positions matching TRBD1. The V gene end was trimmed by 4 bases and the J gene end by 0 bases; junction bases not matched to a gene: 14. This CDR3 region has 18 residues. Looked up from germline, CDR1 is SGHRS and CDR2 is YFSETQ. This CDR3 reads CASSPGRHDRVSTDTQYF. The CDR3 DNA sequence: TGCGCCAGCAGCCCTGGACGACACGACAGGGTTAGCACAGATACGCAGTATTTT. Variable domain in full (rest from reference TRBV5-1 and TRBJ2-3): KAGVTQTPRYLIKTRGQQVTLSCSPISGHRSVSWYQQTPGQGLQFLFEYFSETQRNKGNFPGRFSGRQFSNSRSEMNVSTLELGDSALYLCASSPGRHDRVSTDTQYFGPGTRLTVL.

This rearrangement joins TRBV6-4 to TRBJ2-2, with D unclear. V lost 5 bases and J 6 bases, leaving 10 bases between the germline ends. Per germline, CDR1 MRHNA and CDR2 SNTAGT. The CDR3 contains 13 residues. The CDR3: CASSPISSGELFF. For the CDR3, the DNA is TGTGCCAGCAGTCCGATAAGTTCCGGGGAGCTGTTTTTT.

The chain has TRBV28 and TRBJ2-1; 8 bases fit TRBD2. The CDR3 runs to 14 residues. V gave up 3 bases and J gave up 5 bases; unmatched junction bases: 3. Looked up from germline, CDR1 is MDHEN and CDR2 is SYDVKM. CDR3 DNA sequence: TGTGCCAGCAGTTTTAAGCGGGGGAACAATGAGCAGTTCTTC. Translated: CASSFKRGNNEQFF.